This T cell receptor (beta chain) was observed in a study of shared clonotypes between healthy human individuals. V was cut by 5 bases and J by 7 bases, with 14 bases left in between. The CDR3 extends over 14 amino acids. The germline CDR1 and CDR2 sequences are SEHNR and FQNEAQ (reference sequence). Clones were sequenced by immunoSEQ multiplex PCR, and TCRdb holds only the in-frame ones, with some missing. The profile covers 2,100,000 or so clones, with around 95% appearing a single time and more than 0.1% taken by the ten largest. Sequencing used naive CD4+ T cells sorted from blood. The subset denotes: CD45RA+ positively selected. The chain combines TRBV7-9 with TRBJ2-2; possibly TRBD2 for D (6 bases). The clonotype was recovered from a man aged 18-30 years in good health. CDR3 residues: CASSPGTEYGELFF. The CDR3 DNA follows: TGTGCCAGCAGCCCCGGGACTGAATACGGGGAGCTGTTTTTT. Filled out from reference TRBV7-9 and TRBJ2-2, the complete variable domain reads DTGVSQNPRHKITKRGQNVTFRCDPISEHNRLYWYRQTLGQGPEFLTYFQNEAQLEKSRLLSDRFSAERPKGSFSTLEIQRTEQGDSAMYLCASSPGTEYGELFFGEGSRLTVL.